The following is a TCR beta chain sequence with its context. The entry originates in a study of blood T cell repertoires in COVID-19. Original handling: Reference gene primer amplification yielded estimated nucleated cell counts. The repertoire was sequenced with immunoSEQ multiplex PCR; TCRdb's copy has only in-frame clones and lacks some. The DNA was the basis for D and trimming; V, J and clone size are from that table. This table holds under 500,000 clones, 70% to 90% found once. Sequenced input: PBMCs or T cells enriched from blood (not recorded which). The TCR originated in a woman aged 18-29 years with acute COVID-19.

The CDR3 is CASSGAWDTGNTEAFF. The CDR3 region has the DNA TGTGCCAGCAGTGGGGCCTGGGACACTGGGAACACTGAAGCTTTCTTT. This sequence joins TRBV6-1 and TRBJ1-1, with D perhaps TRBD1 (6 bases). Germline CDR1 is MNHNS and CDR2 is SASEGT. Deletions cut 4 bases from V and 1 base from J, with 16 bases between. This CDR3 contains 16 residues.